Below, 5 T cell receptor beta chains from the same sample are listed, as sequenced in a study of CD8 T cells in ankylosing spondylitis. TCRdb re-analysed the 5' RACE reads in MiXCR, keeping a single row per CDR3 protein. The sample lists 180,000 or so distinct CDR3 sequences; 11% were seen once. The sequencing sample was made of blood, either unsorted or a sorted T cell fraction (not recorded which). These receptors came from a male donor with ankylosing spondylitis or in good health (not recorded which).

This clonotype showed up many times. This chain connects TRBV7-6 to TRBJ2-1; 8 positions agree with TRBD1. CDR1 SGHVS and CDR2 FNYEAQ come from the germline V gene. The V and J ends lost 0 bases and 3 bases, in that order; junction bases with no gene match: 16. This CDR3 has 20 amino acids. The CDR3, as DNA: TGTGCCAGCAGCTTAGCGCCCTATTCAATCGACAGGGGTCGCTACAATGAGCAGTTCTTC. Its translation: CASSLAPYSIDRGRYNEQFF. Based on the CDR3 plus reference TRBV7-6 and TRBJ2-1, the full variable domain is GAGVSQSPRYKVTKRGQDVALRCDPISGHVSLYWYRQALGQGPEFLTYFNYEAQQDKSGLPNDRFSAERPEGSISTLTIQRTEQRDSAMYRCASSLAPYSIDRGRYNEQFFGPGTRLTVL.

This clonotype has at least ten counts. V gene TRBV20-1 combines with J gene TRBJ1-1, with D unclear. CDR1 and CDR2 (germline): DFQATT, SNEGSKA (reference sequence). The CDR3 has 12 residues. The CDR3 DNA follows: TGCACCCTACAACCACCCACATCTTCGGCTTTCTTT. It encodes CTLQPPTSSAFF.

This clonotype was seen more than once but under ten times. The rearrangement joins TRBV18 to TRBJ2-7; 8 positions agree with TRBD1. The CDR3 spans 15 residues. V was pared by 3 bases and J by 2 bases, with 6 bases of the junction left unmatched. Germline values: CDR1 KGHSH, CDR2 LQKENI. The chain's CDR3 is CASSPLRTGTYEQYF. DNA of the CDR3: TGTGCCAGCTCACCCCTTCGGACAGGGACCTACGAGCAGTACTTC.

This clonotype appeared a few times. This rearrangement joins TRBV11-2 to TRBJ1-1; D unclear. The CDR3 covers 14 residues. V was pared by 1 base and J by 4 bases, with 10 bases between. From germline, CDR1 is SGHAT and CDR2 FQNNGV. The DNA of the CDR3 is TGTGCCAGCAGCTTAGCGTGGTTAGGCACTGAAGCTTTCTTT. Amino acids: CASSLAWLGTEAFF.

This clonotype showed up many times. This chain connects TRBV10-3 to TRBJ2-1, with D unclear. This CDR3 spans 11 amino acids. Trimming cost V 6 bases and J 11 bases, with 11 bases left between them. Germline V lookup: CDR1 ENHRY, CDR2 SYGVKD. CDR3: CAIRGEEKQFF. The CDR3, as DNA: TGTGCCATCAGAGGTGAAGAGAAGCAGTTCTTC.